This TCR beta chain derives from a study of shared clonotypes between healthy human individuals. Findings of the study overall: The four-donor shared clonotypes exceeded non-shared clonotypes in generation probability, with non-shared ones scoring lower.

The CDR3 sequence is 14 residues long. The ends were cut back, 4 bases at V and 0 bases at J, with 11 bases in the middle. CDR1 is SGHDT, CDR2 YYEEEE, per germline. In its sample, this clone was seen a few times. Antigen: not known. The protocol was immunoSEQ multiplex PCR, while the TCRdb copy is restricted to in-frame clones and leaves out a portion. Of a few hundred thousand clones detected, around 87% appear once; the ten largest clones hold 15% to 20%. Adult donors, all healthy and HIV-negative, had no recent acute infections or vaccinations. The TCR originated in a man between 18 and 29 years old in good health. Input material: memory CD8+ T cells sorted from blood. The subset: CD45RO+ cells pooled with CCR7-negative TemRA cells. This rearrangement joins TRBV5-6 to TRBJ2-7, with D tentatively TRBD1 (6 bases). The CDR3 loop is CASSVQGASYEQYF. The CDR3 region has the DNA TGTGCCAGCAGCGTACAGGGAGCCTCCTACGAGCAGTACTTC.